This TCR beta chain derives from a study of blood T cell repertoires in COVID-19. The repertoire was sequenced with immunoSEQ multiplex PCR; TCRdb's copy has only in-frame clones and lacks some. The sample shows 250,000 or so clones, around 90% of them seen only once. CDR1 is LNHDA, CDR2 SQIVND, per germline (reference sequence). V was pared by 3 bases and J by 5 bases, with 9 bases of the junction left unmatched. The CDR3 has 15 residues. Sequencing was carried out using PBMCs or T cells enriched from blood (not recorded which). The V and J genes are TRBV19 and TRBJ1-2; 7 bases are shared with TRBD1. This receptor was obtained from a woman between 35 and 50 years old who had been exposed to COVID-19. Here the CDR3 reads CASSISTGTAYGYTF. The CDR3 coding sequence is TGTGCCAGTAGTATTAGCACCGGGACAGCGTATGGCTACACCTTC.